This is a list of T cell receptor beta chains from one sample in a study of control samples from healthy donors and cancer patients. Produced via immunoSEQ multiplex PCR; TCRdb's table is partial and in-frame only. In the table there are roughly 59,000 clones, more than 85% of which are singletons. Sequenced input: PBMCs. The receptors were sampled from a man aged 35-49 years with colorectal cancer. Both conserved end residues are part of each CDR3. D genes are given only for firm matches. Rows give clone size only sometimes, using once, few, many, or a class for an expanded clone.

j_call: TRBJ1-4
d_call: -
clone_size: -
v_call: TRBV5-1
cdr3_nt: TGCGCCAGCAGCCCCCCGGGAGCCGGCCGAAAACTGTTTTTT
cdr3_aa: CASSPPGAGRKLFF

j_call: TRBJ1-1
d_call: -
clone_size: -
v_call: TRBV7-9
cdr3_nt: TGTGCCAGCAGCTTAGTTGCAGGGAACACTGAAGCTTTCTTT
cdr3_aa: CASSLVAGNTEAFF

j_call: TRBJ1-3
d_call: TRBD1
clone_size: -
v_call: TRBV14
cdr3_nt: TGTGCCAGCAGCCATGGACAGGTGTTCTCTGGAAACACCATATATTTT
cdr3_aa: CASSHGQVFSGNTIYF

j_call: TRBJ2-3
d_call: -
clone_size: -
v_call: TRBV18
cdr3_nt: TGTGCCAGCTCACTCCGACTTACAGATACGCAGTATTTT
cdr3_aa: CASSLRLTDTQYF

j_call: TRBJ1-1
d_call: -
clone_size: -
v_call: TRBV6-5
cdr3_nt: TGTGCCAGCACCAGGCAGTCGAACACTGAAGCTTTCTTT
cdr3_aa: CASTRQSNTEAFF

j_call: TRBJ1-3
d_call: -
clone_size: -
v_call: TRBV30
cdr3_nt: TGTGCCTGGAGTGCGACACGGAGCTCTGGAAACACCATATATTTT
cdr3_aa: CAWSATRSSGNTIYF

j_call: TRBJ1-2
d_call: TRBD1
clone_size: -
v_call: TRBV29-1
cdr3_nt: TGCAGCGTTGAAGATCGCGGGGCAGGGGGCGCGAGAAACTATGGCTACACCTTC
cdr3_aa: CSVEDRGAGGARNYGYTF

j_call: TRBJ2-2
d_call: TRBD1
clone_size: few
v_call: TRBV7-9
cdr3_nt: TGTGCCAGCAGCCCGGGACAGGGGGCCACCGGGGAGCTGTTTTTT
cdr3_aa: CASSPGQGATGELFF

j_call: TRBJ1-1
d_call: -
clone_size: -
v_call: TRBV30
cdr3_nt: TGTGCCTGGAGTCCCCGACAGGTAATGGGAGCTTTCTTT
cdr3_aa: CAWSPRQVMGAFF

j_call: TRBJ2-1
d_call: TRBD2
clone_size: -
v_call: TRBV4-1
cdr3_nt: TGCGCCAGCAGCCTAGAGCGGCGGGGGGCCTACAATGAGCAGTTCTTC
cdr3_aa: CASSLERRGAYNEQFF

j_call: TRBJ2-7
d_call: -
clone_size: -
v_call: TRBV5-1
cdr3_nt: TGCGCCAGCAGCTTGGCGCACAGGGTGGACGAGCAGTACTTC
cdr3_aa: CASSLAHRVDEQYF

j_call: TRBJ2-2
d_call: -
clone_size: -
v_call: TRBV5-5
cdr3_nt: TGTGCCAGCAGCTTGGGGGCATCCGGGGAGCTGTTTTTT
cdr3_aa: CASSLGASGELFF

j_call: TRBJ2-2
d_call: -
clone_size: -
v_call: TRBV4-2
cdr3_nt: TGTGCCAGCGAGAAAGGGGGGAACGCCGGGGAGCTGTTTTTT
cdr3_aa: CASEKGGNAGELFF

j_call: TRBJ2-1
d_call: TRBD1
clone_size: -
v_call: TRBV7-7
cdr3_nt: TGTGCCAGCAGCCCGACAGGGTATGAGCAGTTCTTC
cdr3_aa: CASSPTGYEQFF

j_call: TRBJ1-3
d_call: -
clone_size: few
v_call: TRBV2
cdr3_nt: TGTGCCAGCAGTGAAGCAGGAACGAGATACTCTGGAAACACCATATATTTT
cdr3_aa: CASSEAGTRYSGNTIYF

j_call: TRBJ1-6
d_call: TRBD1
clone_size: -
v_call: TRBV7-6
cdr3_nt: TGTGCCAGCAGCTTAACAGGGGCGCTTTCTCCAAACTCCTATAATTCACCCCTCCACTTT
cdr3_aa: CASSLTGALSPNSYNSPLHF

j_call: TRBJ1-1
d_call: -
clone_size: -
v_call: TRBV19
cdr3_nt: TGTGCCAGTAGTATATCTTGGGGGACTGAAGCTTTCTTT
cdr3_aa: CASSISWGTEAFF

j_call: TRBJ2-5
d_call: TRBD2
clone_size: once
v_call: TRBV11-2
cdr3_nt: TGTGCCAGCAGCTTTCTCAGCGGGGGGGCCGGAGAGACCCAGTACTTC
cdr3_aa: CASSFLSGGAGETQYF

j_call: TRBJ1-1
d_call: -
clone_size: -
v_call: TRBV12-3/TRBV12-4
cdr3_nt: TGTGCCAGCACGCCCTCGTGGAACACTGAAGCTTTCTTT
cdr3_aa: CASTPSWNTEAFF

j_call: TRBJ2-3
d_call: -
clone_size: -
v_call: TRBV7-9
cdr3_nt: TGTGCCAGCAGCTCGGCGTCGGGCAGGGTTGACTCAGATACGCAGTATTTT
cdr3_aa: CASSSASGRVDSDTQYF

j_call: TRBJ1-2
d_call: -
clone_size: -
v_call: TRBV5-1
cdr3_nt: TGCGCCAGCAGCTTGGGATACGGGGATGGCTACACCTTC
cdr3_aa: CASSLGYGDGYTF

j_call: TRBJ1-2
d_call: -
clone_size: -
v_call: TRBV29-1
cdr3_nt: TGCAGCGTTGAAATTCCCCCCCATGGCTACACCTTC
cdr3_aa: CSVEIPPHGYTF

j_call: TRBJ1-1
d_call: -
clone_size: -
v_call: TRBV7-2
cdr3_nt: TGTGCCAGCAGCATCGGGGACACACACACTGAAGCTTTCTTT
cdr3_aa: CASSIGDTHTEAFF

j_call: TRBJ1-3
d_call: -
clone_size: -
v_call: TRBV9
cdr3_nt: TGTGCCAGCAGCTACCGGTCTGATTCTGGAAACACCATATATTTT
cdr3_aa: CASSYRSDSGNTIYF

j_call: TRBJ2-1
d_call: -
clone_size: -
v_call: TRBV14
cdr3_nt: TGTGCCAGCAGCCAAGATCGTGGACAAATCTACAATGAGCAGTTCTTC
cdr3_aa: CASSQDRGQIYNEQFF

j_call: TRBJ1-5
d_call: TRBD1
clone_size: -
v_call: TRBV11-2
cdr3_nt: TGTGCCAGCAGCTTAGACGGACAGGGCCAGGGACCCCAGCATTTT
cdr3_aa: CASSLDGQGQGPQHF

j_call: TRBJ2-1
d_call: -
clone_size: -
v_call: TRBV5-6
cdr3_nt: TGTGCCAGCAGCTCAAATAATGAGCAGTTCTTC
cdr3_aa: CASSSNNEQFF

j_call: TRBJ1-3
d_call: TRBD1
clone_size: -
v_call: TRBV7-9
cdr3_nt: TGTGCCAGCAGCTGGGGACAGCCTAACTCTGGAAACACCATATATTTT
cdr3_aa: CASSWGQPNSGNTIYF

j_call: TRBJ2-1
d_call: TRBD2
clone_size: -
v_call: TRBV2
cdr3_nt: TGTGCCAGCAGTGAATCAGCGGGGCTTTACAATGAGCAGTTCTTC
cdr3_aa: CASSESAGLYNEQFF

j_call: TRBJ1-1
d_call: -
clone_size: -
v_call: TRBV5-1
cdr3_nt: TGCGCCAGCAGCATTCGGACAGAGGTCACTGAAGCTTTCTTT
cdr3_aa: CASSIRTEVTEAFF

j_call: TRBJ2-2
d_call: -
clone_size: -
v_call: TRBV30
cdr3_nt: TGTGCCTGGCGCGGGTCATACACCGGGGAGCTGTTTTTT
cdr3_aa: CAWRGSYTGELFF

j_call: TRBJ2-1
d_call: TRBD2
clone_size: -
v_call: TRBV7-3
cdr3_nt: TGTGCCAGCAGCCCCGGGAGGAGAAATGAGCAGTTCTTC
cdr3_aa: CASSPGRRNEQFF

j_call: TRBJ1-2
d_call: -
clone_size: -
v_call: TRBV19
cdr3_nt: TGTGCCAGTAGGGACAGTAACTATGGCTACACCTTC
cdr3_aa: CASRDSNYGYTF

j_call: TRBJ1-2
d_call: -
clone_size: -
v_call: TRBV6-6
cdr3_nt: TGTGCCAGCATTCGCGACGGGGCAAACTTTAACTATGGCTACACCTTC
cdr3_aa: CASIRDGANFNYGYTF

j_call: TRBJ1-3
d_call: TRBD1
clone_size: once
v_call: TRBV5-1
cdr3_nt: TGCGCCAGCAGCCGGGACAGGGGCGGGGACACCATATATTTT
cdr3_aa: CASSRDRGGDTIYF

j_call: TRBJ2-6
d_call: -
clone_size: -
v_call: TRBV27
cdr3_nt: TGTGCCAGCAGTTTATACCCTCCCCCAGGGGGGGGTGGGGCCAACGTCCTGACTTTC
cdr3_aa: CASSLYPPPGGGGANVLTF

j_call: TRBJ2-3
d_call: -
clone_size: -
v_call: TRBV4-2
cdr3_nt: TGTGCCAGCAGCCAAGTGCTCGGTGGGTCGGATACGCAGTATTTT
cdr3_aa: CASSQVLGGSDTQYF

j_call: TRBJ1-1
d_call: -
clone_size: -
v_call: TRBV29-1
cdr3_nt: TGCAGTGCGGATGGGGCAGCAGCGTACACTGAAGCTTTCTTT
cdr3_aa: CSADGAAAYTEAFF

j_call: TRBJ2-7
d_call: TRBD1
clone_size: -
v_call: TRBV7-6
cdr3_nt: TGTGCCAGCAGCCCCCAAGCCGGGACAGGGGGTTCGGAGCAGTACTTC
cdr3_aa: CASSPQAGTGGSEQYF

j_call: TRBJ2-7
d_call: -
clone_size: -
v_call: TRBV14
cdr3_nt: TGTGCCAGCAGCCAAGTCGAAGAGCAGTACTTC
cdr3_aa: CASSQVEEQYF

j_call: TRBJ1-3
d_call: -
clone_size: -
v_call: TRBV7-2
cdr3_nt: TGTGCCAGCAGCTTTGCGGCGCCGCCTGGAAACACCATATATTTT
cdr3_aa: CASSFAAPPGNTIYF

j_call: TRBJ1-2
d_call: -
clone_size: -
v_call: TRBV7-2
cdr3_nt: TGTGCCAGCAGCTTAGATGACCGTAACTATGGCTACACCTTC
cdr3_aa: CASSLDDRNYGYTF

j_call: TRBJ2-4
d_call: -
clone_size: -
v_call: TRBV4-2
cdr3_nt: TGTGCCAGCAGCGAGCGCCCCCGGGCCGCAACCCTAGCCAAAAACATTCAGTACTTC
cdr3_aa: CASSERPRAATLAKNIQYF

j_call: TRBJ2-1
d_call: -
clone_size: -
v_call: TRBV4-1
cdr3_nt: TGCGCCAGCAGCCAGGGCCCTGGTGGGAATGAGCAGTTCTTC
cdr3_aa: CASSQGPGGNEQFF

j_call: TRBJ1-1
d_call: TRBD1
clone_size: -
v_call: TRBV7-8
cdr3_nt: TGTGCCAGCAGCTCGAATGCAGGGGGCGTGACTGAAGCTTTCTTT
cdr3_aa: CASSSNAGGVTEAFF

j_call: TRBJ2-3
d_call: TRBD1
clone_size: -
v_call: TRBV10-2
cdr3_nt: TGCGCCAGCAGGGAGGGACAGGGGGCTTCAGATACGCAGTATTTT
cdr3_aa: CASREGQGASDTQYF

j_call: TRBJ2-2
d_call: -
clone_size: -
v_call: TRBV5-4
cdr3_nt: TGTGCCAGCAGCGTCACCGCGAACACCGGGGAGCTGTTTTTT
cdr3_aa: CASSVTANTGELFF

j_call: TRBJ2-5
d_call: TRBD1
clone_size: -
v_call: TRBV5-1
cdr3_nt: TGCGCCAGCAGCTTGGGCCTTAGACAGGGAGTAGAGACCCAGTACTTC
cdr3_aa: CASSLGLRQGVETQYF

j_call: TRBJ2-5
d_call: -
clone_size: -
v_call: TRBV6-1
cdr3_nt: TGTGCCAGCAGTGAAGACGGAGGCTCTGGGGAGGCCCAGTACTTC
cdr3_aa: CASSEDGGSGEAQYF

j_call: TRBJ2-3
d_call: TRBD2
clone_size: -
v_call: TRBV5-1
cdr3_nt: TGCGCCAGCAGCGCTCAGACTAGCGGGGGCCAGGCTACGCAGTATTTT
cdr3_aa: CASSAQTSGGQATQYF

j_call: TRBJ1-1
d_call: -
clone_size: -
v_call: TRBV7-3
cdr3_nt: TGTGCCAGCAGCCAACAGGAGGCCACTGAAGCTTTCTTT
cdr3_aa: CASSQQEATEAFF

j_call: TRBJ2-2
d_call: -
clone_size: -
v_call: TRBV7-9
cdr3_nt: TGTGCCAGCAGCTTCGGTACCGGGGAGCTGTTTTTT
cdr3_aa: CASSFGTGELFF

j_call: TRBJ1-1
d_call: -
clone_size: -
v_call: TRBV9
cdr3_nt: TGTGCCAGCAGCGTGGCCGTTTACACTGAAGCTTTCTTT
cdr3_aa: CASSVAVYTEAFF

j_call: TRBJ1-2
d_call: -
clone_size: once
v_call: TRBV5-1
cdr3_nt: TGCGCCAGCAGCGGACATACAGGGACCACTGCTGGCGGCTACACCTTC
cdr3_aa: CASSGHTGTTAGGYTF